This passage covers 18 T cell receptor beta chains from one sample sequenced in a study of T cell responses to AZD1222 COVID-19 vaccine. The method was immunoSEQ multiplex PCR; TCRdb's version includes in-frame clones alone and lacks a portion of them. The sample includes about 160,000 clones, roughly 90% of them seen just once. The sample consisted of peripheral blood, taken on day 0 of AZD1222 vaccination. These receptors originate from an adult in good health.

The chain has TRBV7-2 and TRBJ2-7, with unresolved D. Germline V lookup: CDR1 SGHTA, CDR2 FQGNSA. CDR3 length: 12 amino acids. Trimming stripped 3 bases from V and 2 bases from J, with 5 bases between. CDR3: CASSFLAYEQYF. The CDR3 DNA follows: TGTGCCAGCAGCTTCCTTGCCTACGAGCAGTACTTC. Using reference TRBV7-2 and TRBJ2-7 for the parts outside the CDR3, the full variable domain is GAGVSQSPSNKVTEKGKDVELRCDPISGHTALYWYRQSLGQGLEFLIYFQGNSAPDKSGLPSDRFSAERTGGSVSTLTIQRTQQEDSAVYLCASSFLAYEQYFGPGTRLTVT.

J is TRBJ1-4 and V is TRBV7-9; 8 bases align to TRBD1. V lost 7 bases and J lost 2; bases outside the gene matches: 9. Looked up from germline, CDR1 is SEHNR and CDR2 is FQNEAQ (reference sequence). The CDR3 sequence is 16 residues long. CDR3 protein: CASTRPGGVTNEKLFF. The CDR3 nucleotides are TGTGCCAGCACCCGACCAGGGGGCGTGACTAATGAAAAACTGTTTTTT.

The J gene is TRBJ2-5, the V gene TRBV27; 10 nucleotides align to TRBD2. Germline CDR1 reads MNHEY; CDR2 reads SMNVEV (reference sequence). CDR3 length: 14 amino acids. After removal of 5 bases from V and 5 bases from J, the junction contained 5 bases not matched to a gene. The CDR3 protein is CASSEAGGPETQYF. The CDR3 DNA follows: TGTGCCAGCAGTGAAGCGGGAGGGCCTGAGACCCAGTACTTC.

The CDR3 reads CATSDLNSGGVLAYNEQFF. In DNA, the CDR3 is TGTGCCACCAGTGATTTGAATAGCGGGGGGGTTTTGGCGTACAATGAGCAGTTCTTC. J is TRBJ2-1 and V is TRBV24-1; 11 positions match TRBD2. After removal of 0 bases from V and 4 bases from J, the junction contained 10 bases not matched to a gene. This CDR3 region has 19 residues. The germline V gene encodes CDR1 KGHDR and CDR2 SFDVKD.

V usage is TRBV7-9 and J usage is TRBJ2-3; the D is unclear. Per germline, CDR1 SEHNR and CDR2 FQNEAQ (reference sequence). Deletions cut 5 bases from V and 4 bases from J, with 7 bases between. This CDR3 is 12 amino acids long. The CDR3 spells CASSPWPDTQYF. The CDR3 nucleotides read TGTGCCAGCAGCCCATGGCCAGATACGCAGTATTTT.

The gene calls are TRBV30 and TRBJ1-2, with a tentative D call TRBD1 (5 bases). Between the trimmed V and J ends, which lost 2 bases and 8 bases, there was a span of 15 bases. Germline values: CDR1 GTSNPN, CDR2 SVGIG (reference sequence). This CDR3 is 13 amino acids long. As DNA, the CDR3 is TGTGCCTGGAGTTGGGGGGATCTGGGGGGCTACACCTTC. Protein product: CAWSWGDLGGYTF.

The rearrangement uses TRBV10-3 and TRBJ1-3; D unclear. This CDR3 is built from 16 residues. V dropped 0 bases and J dropped 4 bases, with 13 bases sitting between them. CDR1 ENHRY and CDR2 SYGVKD come from the germline V gene. CDR3: CAISESADPSGNTIYF. The DNA for the CDR3 is TGTGCCATCAGTGAGTCGGCAGACCCCTCAGGAAACACCATATATTTT.

This clone has just one count. J is TRBJ2-7 and V is TRBV28, with 8 positions matching TRBD2. Per the germline V gene, CDR1 is MDHEN and CDR2 is SYDVKM. Germline trimming cut 4 bases from V and 0 bases from J; bases unmatched to any gene: 2. The CDR3 has 14 amino acids. The CDR3 loop reads CASSSGTSSYEQYF. Here the CDR3 DNA reads TGTGCCAGCAGTTCCGGGACTAGCTCCTACGAGCAGTACTTC. The complete variable domain, with remaining parts taken from reference TRBV28 and TRBJ2-7, reads DVKVTQSSRYLVKRTGEKVFLECVQDMDHENMFWYRQDPGLGLRLIYFSYDVKMKEKGDIPEGYSVSREKKERFSLILESASTNQTSMYLCASSSGTSSYEQYFGPGTRLTVT.

The V gene is TRBV7-8, the J gene TRBJ1-5; the D gene is possibly TRBD1 (6 bases). V lost 6 bases and J 4 bases, leaving 25 bases between the germline ends. The CDR3 has 18 amino acids. Per the germline V gene, CDR1 is SGHVS and CDR2 is FQNEAQ. This CDR3 reads CASRGDSTGTGENQPQHF. CDR3 nucleotide sequence: TGTGCCAGCAGGGGGGACTCGACAGGTACTGGGGAGAATCAGCCCCAGCATTTT.

The chain employs TRBV30 and TRBJ1-1; D is possibly TRBD1 (5 bases). This CDR3 region has 12 residues. V dropped 2 bases and J dropped 7 bases, with 11 bases sitting between them. From germline, CDR1 is GTSNPN and CDR2 SVGIG (reference sequence). The CDR3: CAWSSGYGEAFF. The DNA of the CDR3 is TGTGCCTGGAGTTCAGGGTACGGTGAAGCTTTCTTT.

This clone was observed a single time. The chain joins TRBV4-3 to TRBJ1-2; the D is unclear. Germline-derived CDR1 and CDR2 are LGHNA and YSLEER. With 4 bases removed from V and 1 base from J, the gap between germline ends came to 13 bases. The length of the CDR3 is 15 residues. CDR3: CASSLGRTYNYGYTF. CDR3 DNA sequence: TGCGCCAGCAGCCTAGGCAGGACGTATAACTATGGCTACACCTTC.

The chain recombines TRBV2 with TRBJ1-2, with unresolved D. Germline lookup yields CDR1 SNHLY and CDR2 FYNNEI. Between the trimmed V and J ends, which lost 4 bases and 2 bases, there was a span of 11 bases. The CDR3 extends over 14 amino acids. The CDR3 region is CASSGESANYGYTF. In DNA, the CDR3 is TGTGCCAGCAGTGGGGAGTCGGCGAACTATGGCTACACCTTC.

The rearrangement links TRBV5-1 to TRBJ2-5, with a weak D call TRBD1 (7 bases). Deletions cut 9 bases from V and 5 bases from J, with 26 bases between. This CDR3 has 16 amino acids. Germline loops: CDR1 SGHRS, CDR2 YFSETQ. CDR3 bases: TGCGCCACCCGATTAGGAGGGGGCTCCGCGGCCGAGACCCAGTACTTC. Translating it yields CATRLGGGSAAETQYF. Based on the CDR3 plus reference TRBV5-1 and TRBJ2-5, the full variable domain is KAGVTQTPRYLIKTRGQQVTLSCSPISGHRSVSWYQQTPGQGLQFLFEYFSETQRNKGNFPGRFSGRQFSNSRSEMNVSTLELGDSALYLCATRLGGGSAAETQYFGPGTRLLVL.

In its sample, this clone was seen a few times. The gene calls are TRBV2 and TRBJ2-7; D call uncertain. Trimming pared 6 bases from V and 2 bases from J, leaving 5 bases between. The CDR3 is 11 amino acids. Germline CDR1 SNHLY, CDR2 FYNNEI. The CDR3 spells CASSTPYEQYF. CDR3 sequence (DNA): TGTGCCAGCAGCACTCCCTACGAGCAGTACTTC. Complete variable domain (other parts from reference TRBV2 and TRBJ2-7): EPEVTQTPSHQVTQMGQEVILRCVPISNHLYFYWYRQILGQKVEFLVSFYNNEISEKSEIFDDQFSVERPDGSNFTLKIRSTKLEDSAMYFCASSTPYEQYFGPGTRLTVT.

V gene TRBV24-1 combines with J gene TRBJ2-2; D unclear. Looked up from germline, CDR1 is KGHDR and CDR2 is SFDVKD. V was pared by 4 bases and J by 2 bases, with 10 bases between. The CDR3 length is 15 residues. The CDR3 DNA is TGTGCCACCAGTGAGACGACACGCAACACCGGGGAGCTGTTTTTT. Protein product: CATSETTRNTGELFF.

The chain uses TRBV19 and TRBJ1-2; no clear D. The germline V gene has CDR1 LNHDA and CDR2 SQIVND (reference sequence). Trimming stripped 0 bases from V and 0 bases from J, with 11 bases between. The CDR3 runs to 16 residues. DNA for the CDR3: TGTGCCAGTAGTATAGAGGCATCGGTAGCTAACTATGGCTACACCTTC. Its protein product is CASSIEASVANYGYTF.

The chain employs TRBV28 and TRBJ1-6, with TRBD1 identical over 8 bases. CDR1 is MDHEN, CDR2 SYDVKM, per germline. Trimming removed 2 bases from V and 8 bases from J; junction bases left unmatched: 2. The CDR3 extends over 14 amino acids. The CDR3 loop reads CASSLRTGYSPLHF. The CDR3 bases are TGTGCCAGCAGTTTAAGGACAGGGTATTCACCCCTCCACTTT.

The chain uses TRBV6-2 or TRBV6-3 and TRBJ1-5; D unclear. V lost 4 bases, J lost 5 bases, and 6 bases lay in between. Germline assignment: CDR1 MNHEY and CDR2 SVGEGT. CDR3 length equals 12 residues. In nucleotides, the CDR3 is TGTGCCAGCAGTTTCCCTTATCAGCCCCAGCATTTT. Translated: CASSFPYQPQHF.